The present T cell receptor (beta chain) was sequenced within a study of blood T cell repertoires in COVID-19. Study details: T cells, B-cell-depleted T cells, or PBMCs supplied cDNA or gDNA.

Recruited during active infection, patients (from Seattle) were subsequently followed longitudinally. J lost 5 bases, V lost 0 bases, and 2 bases had no gene match. The CDR3 spans 15 residues. Germline assignment: CDR1 SGHRS and CDR2 YFSETQ. Generated by immunoSEQ multiplex PCR, the TCRdb table keeps only in-frame clones and is missing some. This sample has around 460,000 clones, with roughly 90% found just once. The sample taken for sequencing was peripheral blood. The V gene is TRBV5-1, the J gene TRBJ2-5, with 12 bases matching TRBD2. This receptor was obtained from a man younger than 35 with COVID-19, enrolled during active disease. CDR3 in DNA: TGCGCCAGCAGCTTGGGAGGACTAGCGGGGGAGACCCAGTACTTC. Translation: CASSLGGLAGETQYF.